Below are 5 T cell receptor beta chains sequenced from a single sample in a study of shared clonotypes between healthy human individuals. Assay used: immunoSEQ multiplex PCR; TCRdb lists only in-frame clones, some missing. Among about 2.4 million clones, roughly 93% were seen once, and the ten largest hold roughly 0.39%. Source material: naive CD4+ T cells from PBMCs. Stated subset: CD45RA+ positively selected. The receptor set was obtained from a man aged 18 to 30 in good health. Some clones in this sample may be carry-over from other donors' samples.

About this clone: This sample includes further DNA sequences coding for the same CDR3. The chain links TRBV5-1 to TRBJ2-7; 7 nucleotides agree with TRBD2. V was pared by 1 base and J by 2 bases, with 3 bases of the junction left unmatched. This CDR3 region has 14 residues. The V gene's germline CDR1 is SGHRS and CDR2 YFSETQ. Here the CDR3 DNA reads TGCGCCAGCAGCTTGAGCCTAGCGGCCTACGAGCAGTACTTC. Translating gives CASSLSLAAYEQYF.

The CDR3 here is CASSADRTTYEQYF. The CDR3 bases are TGTGCCAGCAGTGCGGACAGGACTACCTACGAGCAGTACTTC. J is TRBJ2-7 and V is TRBV6-1; possible D gene TRBD1, 7 bases. CDR1 is MNHNS and CDR2 is SASEGT in the germline V gene. The CDR3 runs 14 residues. Trimming left V 4 bases short and J 2 bases short, with 12 bases between.

The chain is built from TRBV5-8 and TRBJ2-2, with 7 bases that match TRBD1. The V segment lost 2 bases and the J segment 5 bases; nucleotides outside the gene matches: 6. The germline V gene encodes CDR1 SGHTS and CDR2 YDEGEE. The CDR3 is made up of 15 amino acids. CDR3 DNA: TGTGCCAGCAGCTTCGACAGGGCCGGAACCGGGGAGCTGTTTTTT. This gives the protein CASSFDRAGTGELFF.

In regard to this clone: The same CDR3 can be traced to other DNA sequences in this sample. The V and J genes are TRBV18 and TRBJ1-2; maybe TRBD1 (6 bases). Germline V gene data show CDR1 as KGHSH and CDR2 as LQKENI. V lost 3 bases, J lost 3 bases, and 8 bases lay in between. There are 13 residues in the CDR3. The DNA for the CDR3 is TGTGCCAGCTCACCGGACAGCTACTATGGCTACACCTTC. Translation gives CASSPDSYYGYTF.

As DNA, the CDR3 is TGTGCCAGCAGTTTGGGGGCGATCTACGAGCAGTACTTC. Residues: CASSLGAIYEQYF. The chain combines TRBV6-6 with TRBJ2-7; D might be TRBD1 (6 bases). V was trimmed by 4 bases and J by 3 bases, leaving 10 bases between them. This CDR3 spans 13 amino acids. Per germline, CDR1 MNHNY and CDR2 SVGAGI (reference sequence).